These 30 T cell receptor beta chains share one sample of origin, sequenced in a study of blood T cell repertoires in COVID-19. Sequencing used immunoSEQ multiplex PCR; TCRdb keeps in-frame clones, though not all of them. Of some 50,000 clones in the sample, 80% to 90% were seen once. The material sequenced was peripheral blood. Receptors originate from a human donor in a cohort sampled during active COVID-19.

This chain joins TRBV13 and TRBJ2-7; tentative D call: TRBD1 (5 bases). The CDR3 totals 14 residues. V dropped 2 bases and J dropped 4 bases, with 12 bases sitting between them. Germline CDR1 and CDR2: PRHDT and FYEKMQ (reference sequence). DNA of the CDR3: TGTGCCAGCAGCTTAAGGGGCGCCCATTACGAGCAGTACTTC. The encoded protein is CASSLRGAHYEQYF.

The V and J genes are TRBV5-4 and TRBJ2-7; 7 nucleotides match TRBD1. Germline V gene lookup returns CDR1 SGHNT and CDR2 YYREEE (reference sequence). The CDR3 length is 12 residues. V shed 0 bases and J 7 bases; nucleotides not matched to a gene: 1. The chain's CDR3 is CASSLDRGEQYF. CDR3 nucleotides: TGTGCCAGCAGCTTGGACAGGGGAGAGCAGTACTTC.

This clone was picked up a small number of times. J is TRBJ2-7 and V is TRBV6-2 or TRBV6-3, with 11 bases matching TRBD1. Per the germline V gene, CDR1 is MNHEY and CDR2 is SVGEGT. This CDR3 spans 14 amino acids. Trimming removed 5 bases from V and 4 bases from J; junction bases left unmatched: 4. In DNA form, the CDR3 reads TGTGCCAGCAGTGGGACAGGGGGGAAGTACGAGCAGTACTTC. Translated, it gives CASSGTGGKYEQYF.

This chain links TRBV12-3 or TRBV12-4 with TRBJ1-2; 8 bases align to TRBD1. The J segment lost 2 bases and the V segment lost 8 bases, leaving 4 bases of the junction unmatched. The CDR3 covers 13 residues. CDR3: CASDRGNNYGYTF. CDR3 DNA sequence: TGTGCCAGCGACAGGGGAAACAACTATGGCTACACCTTC.

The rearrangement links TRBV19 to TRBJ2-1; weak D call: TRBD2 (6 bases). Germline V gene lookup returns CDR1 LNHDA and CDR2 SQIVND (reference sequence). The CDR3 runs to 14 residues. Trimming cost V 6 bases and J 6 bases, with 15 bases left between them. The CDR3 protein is CASRPPRDSNEQFF. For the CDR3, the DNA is TGTGCCAGTAGGCCTCCCCGGGACTCCAATGAGCAGTTCTTC.

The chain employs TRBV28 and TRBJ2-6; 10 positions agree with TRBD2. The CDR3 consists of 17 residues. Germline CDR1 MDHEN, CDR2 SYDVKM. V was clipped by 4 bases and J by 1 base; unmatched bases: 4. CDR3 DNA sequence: TGTGCCAGCAGTTCGGCGACTAGCGGGTCTGGGGCCAACGTCCTGACTTTC. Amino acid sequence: CASSSATSGSGANVLTF.

The CDR3 spells CASSSTSGSTDTQYF. In nucleotides, the CDR3 is TGTGCCAGCAGTTCGACTAGCGGTAGCACAGATACGCAGTATTTT. The chain combines TRBV6-2 or TRBV6-3 with TRBJ2-3; the match to TRBD2 covers 9 bases. This CDR3 spans 15 amino acids. The germline V gene encodes CDR1 MNHEY and CDR2 SVGEGT. The trim removed 4 bases at V and 0 bases at J, leaving 2 bases unmatched.

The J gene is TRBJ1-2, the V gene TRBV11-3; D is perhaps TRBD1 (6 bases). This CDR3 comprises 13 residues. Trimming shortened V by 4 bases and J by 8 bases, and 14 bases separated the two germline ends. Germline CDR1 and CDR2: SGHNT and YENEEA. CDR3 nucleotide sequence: TGTGCCAGCAGCTCCACGCAGGGGCTAGGCTACACCTTC. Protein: CASSSTQGLGYTF.

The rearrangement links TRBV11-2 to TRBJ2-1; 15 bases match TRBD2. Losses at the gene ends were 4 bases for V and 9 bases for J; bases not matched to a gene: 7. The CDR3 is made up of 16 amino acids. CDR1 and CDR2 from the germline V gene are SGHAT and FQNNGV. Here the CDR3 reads CASSSGLAGGPVEQFF. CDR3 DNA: TGTGCCAGCAGCTCCGGACTAGCGGGAGGGCCGGTTGAGCAGTTCTTC.

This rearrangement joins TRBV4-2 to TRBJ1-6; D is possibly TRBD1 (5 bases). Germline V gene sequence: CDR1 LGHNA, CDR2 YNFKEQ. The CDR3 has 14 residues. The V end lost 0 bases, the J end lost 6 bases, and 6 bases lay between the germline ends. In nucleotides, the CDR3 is TGTGCCAGCAGCCAAGACAGGGTTAATTCACCCCTCCACTTT. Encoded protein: CASSQDRVNSPLHF.

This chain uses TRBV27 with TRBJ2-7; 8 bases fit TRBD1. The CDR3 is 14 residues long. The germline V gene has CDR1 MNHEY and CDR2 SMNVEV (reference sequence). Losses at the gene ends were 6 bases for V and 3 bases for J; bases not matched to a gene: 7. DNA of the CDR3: TGTGCCAGCAGCTCAGGACAGGGACACTACGAGCAGTACTTC. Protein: CASSSGQGHYEQYF.

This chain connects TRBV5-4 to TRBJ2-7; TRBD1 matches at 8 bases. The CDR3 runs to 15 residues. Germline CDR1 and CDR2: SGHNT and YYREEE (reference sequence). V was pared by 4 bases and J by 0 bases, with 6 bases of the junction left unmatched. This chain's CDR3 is CASSLGTGSSYEQYF. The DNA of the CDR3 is TGTGCCAGCAGCCTGGGGACAGGTAGCTCCTACGAGCAGTACTTC.

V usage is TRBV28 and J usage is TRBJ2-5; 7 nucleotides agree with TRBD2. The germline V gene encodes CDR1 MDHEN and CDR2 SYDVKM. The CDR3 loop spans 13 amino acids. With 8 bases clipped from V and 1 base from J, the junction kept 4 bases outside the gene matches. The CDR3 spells CASQAGRQETQYF. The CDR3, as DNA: TGTGCCAGCCAAGCGGGACGCCAAGAGACCCAGTACTTC. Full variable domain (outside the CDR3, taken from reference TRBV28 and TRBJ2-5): DVKVTQSSRYLVKRTGEKVFLECVQDMDHENMFWYRQDPGLGLRLIYFSYDVKMKEKGDIPEGYSVSREKKERFSLILESASTNQTSMYLCASQAGRQETQYFGPGTRLLVL.

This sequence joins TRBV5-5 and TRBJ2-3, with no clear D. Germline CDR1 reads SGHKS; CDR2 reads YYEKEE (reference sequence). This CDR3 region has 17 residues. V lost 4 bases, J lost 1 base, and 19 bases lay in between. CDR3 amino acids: CASSLKMLELGTDTQYF. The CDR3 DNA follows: TGTGCCAGCAGCCTGAAGATGTTGGAGTTGGGCACAGATACGCAGTATTTT. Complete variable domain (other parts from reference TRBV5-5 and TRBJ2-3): DAGVTQSPTHLIKTRGQQVTLRCSPISGHKSVSWYQQVLGQGPQFIFQYYEKEERGRGNFPDRFSARQFPNYSSELNVNALLLGDSALYLCASSLKMLELGTDTQYFGPGTRLTVL.

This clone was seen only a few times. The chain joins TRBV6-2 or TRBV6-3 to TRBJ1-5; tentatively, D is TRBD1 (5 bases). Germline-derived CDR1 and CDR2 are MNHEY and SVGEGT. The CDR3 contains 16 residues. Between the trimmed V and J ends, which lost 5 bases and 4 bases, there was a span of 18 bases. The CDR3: CASSVGGWGSNQPQHF. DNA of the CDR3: TGTGCCAGCAGTGTTGGGGGGTGGGGGTCGAATCAGCCCCAGCATTTT.

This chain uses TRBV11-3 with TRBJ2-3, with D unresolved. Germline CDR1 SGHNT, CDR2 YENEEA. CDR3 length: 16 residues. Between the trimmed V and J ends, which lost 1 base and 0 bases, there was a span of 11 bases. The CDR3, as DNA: TGTGCCAGCAGCTTAGGTTCGGCAGGTAGCACAGATACGCAGTATTTT. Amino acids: CASSLGSAGSTDTQYF.

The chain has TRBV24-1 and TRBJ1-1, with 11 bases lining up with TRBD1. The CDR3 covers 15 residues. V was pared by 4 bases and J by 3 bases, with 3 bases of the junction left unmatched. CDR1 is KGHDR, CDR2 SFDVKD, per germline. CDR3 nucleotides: TGTGCCACCAGTGACCGGACAGGGGGCCACACTGAAGCTTTCTTT. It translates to CATSDRTGGHTEAFF.

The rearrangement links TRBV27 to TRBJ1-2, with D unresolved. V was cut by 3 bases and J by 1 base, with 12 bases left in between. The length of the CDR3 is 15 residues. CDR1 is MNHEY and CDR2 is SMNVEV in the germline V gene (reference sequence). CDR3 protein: CASSFYGSGNYGYTF. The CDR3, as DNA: TGTGCCAGCAGTTTTTACGGGAGCGGTAACTATGGCTACACCTTC.

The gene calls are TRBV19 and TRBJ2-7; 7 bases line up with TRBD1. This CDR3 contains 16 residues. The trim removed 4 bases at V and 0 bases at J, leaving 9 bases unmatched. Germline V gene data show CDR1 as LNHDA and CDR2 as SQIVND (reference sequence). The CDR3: CASSRWLTGSSYEQYF. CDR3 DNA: TGTGCCAGTAGTAGGTGGTTGACAGGGAGCTCCTACGAGCAGTACTTC.

CDR3 sequence reads: CASSSWTSGYQETQYF. DNA for the CDR3: TGTGCCAGCAGTTCTTGGACTAGCGGGTACCAAGAGACCCAGTACTTC. The rearrangement links TRBV27 to TRBJ2-5, with 11 bases identical to TRBD2. Germline V CDR1 and CDR2: MNHEY, SMNVEV (reference sequence). J gave up 0 bases and V 4 bases, and 4 bases lay outside the gene matches. The CDR3 is 16 amino acids.

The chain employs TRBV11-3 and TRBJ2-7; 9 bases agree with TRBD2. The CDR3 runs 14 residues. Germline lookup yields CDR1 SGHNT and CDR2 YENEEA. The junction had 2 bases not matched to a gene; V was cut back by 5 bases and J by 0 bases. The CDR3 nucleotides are TGTGCCAGCAGCCCGACTAGCGGCTCCTACGAGCAGTACTTC. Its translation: CASSPTSGSYEQYF.

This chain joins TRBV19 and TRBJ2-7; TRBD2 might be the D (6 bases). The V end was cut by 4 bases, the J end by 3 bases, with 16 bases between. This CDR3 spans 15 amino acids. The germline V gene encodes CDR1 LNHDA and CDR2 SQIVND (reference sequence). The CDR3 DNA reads TGTGCCAGTAGTAGGACCGGGACTCCCGTCTACGAGCAGTACTTC. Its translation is CASSRTGTPVYEQYF.

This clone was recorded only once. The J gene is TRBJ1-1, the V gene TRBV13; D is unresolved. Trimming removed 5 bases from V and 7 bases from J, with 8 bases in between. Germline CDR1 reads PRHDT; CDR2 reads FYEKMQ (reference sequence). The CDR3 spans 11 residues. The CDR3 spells CASSPEGEAFF. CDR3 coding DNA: TGTGCCAGCAGCCCTGAGGGTGAAGCTTTCTTT.

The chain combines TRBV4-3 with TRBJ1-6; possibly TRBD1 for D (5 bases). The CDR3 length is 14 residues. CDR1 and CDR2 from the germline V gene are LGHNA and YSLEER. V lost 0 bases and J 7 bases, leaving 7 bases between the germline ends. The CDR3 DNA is TGCGCCAGCAGCCAAGAAGACAGAAATTCACCCCTCCACTTT. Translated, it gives CASSQEDRNSPLHF.

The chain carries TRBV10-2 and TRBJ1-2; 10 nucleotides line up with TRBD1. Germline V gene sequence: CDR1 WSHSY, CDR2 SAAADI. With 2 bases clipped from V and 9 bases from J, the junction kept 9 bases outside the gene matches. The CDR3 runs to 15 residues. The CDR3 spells CASSEDRGRLSSYTF. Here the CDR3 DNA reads TGCGCCAGCAGTGAGGACAGGGGGCGGTTGAGTAGCTACACCTTC.

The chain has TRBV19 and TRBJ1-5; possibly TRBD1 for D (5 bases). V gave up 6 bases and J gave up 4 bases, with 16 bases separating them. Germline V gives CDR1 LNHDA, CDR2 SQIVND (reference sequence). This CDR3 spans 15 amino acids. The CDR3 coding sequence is TGTGCCAGTAGCCCGGGGGGGGTAGGTAATCAGCCCCAGCATTTT. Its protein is CASSPGGVGNQPQHF. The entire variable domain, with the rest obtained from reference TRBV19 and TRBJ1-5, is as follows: DGGITQSPKYLFRKEGQNVTLSCEQNLNHDAMYWYRQDPGQGLRLIYYSQIVNDFQKGDIAEGYSVSREKKESFPLTVTSAQKNPTAFYLCASSPGGVGNQPQHFGDGTRLSIL.

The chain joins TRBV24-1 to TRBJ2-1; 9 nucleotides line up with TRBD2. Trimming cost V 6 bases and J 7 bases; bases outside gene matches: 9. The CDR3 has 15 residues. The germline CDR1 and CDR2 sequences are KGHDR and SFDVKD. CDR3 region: CATSLGTSGLNEQFF. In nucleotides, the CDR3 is TGTGCCACCAGTTTGGGAACTAGCGGGCTGAATGAGCAGTTCTTC.

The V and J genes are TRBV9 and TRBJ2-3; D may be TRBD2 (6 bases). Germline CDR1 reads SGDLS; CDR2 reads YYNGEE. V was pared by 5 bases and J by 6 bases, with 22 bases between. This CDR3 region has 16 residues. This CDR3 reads CASSDKGGRGIDTQYF. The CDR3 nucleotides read TGTGCCAGCAGTGACAAGGGCGGGCGCGGGATTGATACGCAGTATTTT.

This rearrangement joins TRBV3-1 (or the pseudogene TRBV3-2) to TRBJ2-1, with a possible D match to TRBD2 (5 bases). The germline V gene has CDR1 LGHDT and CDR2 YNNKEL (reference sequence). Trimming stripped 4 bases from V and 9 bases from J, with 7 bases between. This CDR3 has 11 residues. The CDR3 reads CASSRGLEQFF. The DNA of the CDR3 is TGTGCCAGCAGCCGCGGACTTGAGCAGTTCTTC.

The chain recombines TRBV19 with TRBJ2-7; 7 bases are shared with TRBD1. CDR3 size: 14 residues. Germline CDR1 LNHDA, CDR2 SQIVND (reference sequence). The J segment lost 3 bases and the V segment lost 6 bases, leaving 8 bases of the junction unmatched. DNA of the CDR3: TGTGCCAGTAGCCGCAGGGGGTTTAACTACGAGCAGTACTTC. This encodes CASSRRGFNYEQYF.